This TCR beta chain came from a study of T cell repertoires in cytomegalovirus infection. Across the whole study: Based on public TCR beta signatures, there were indications of CMV infection and of a matching HLA type.

As regards this clonotype: The antigen is unknown.

Notes on the study in general: The ex vivo response was dominated by HLA-C-restricted CMV-specific TCR beta clonotypes. Based on cumulative public TCR beta family frequency, carriers of CMV plus the relevant HLA were identified.

The V gene's germline CDR1 is DFQATT and CDR2 SNEGSKA (reference sequence). CDR3 length: 14 residues. V was trimmed by 0 bases and J by 3 bases, leaving 9 bases between them. TCRdb redid the calling of the reads with MiXCR, one entry per CDR3 protein. This table has just under 300,000 distinct CDR3 sequences, roughly a tenth appearing once. The chain links TRBV20-1 to TRBJ1-5; a possible D gene is TRBD1 (6 bases). The receptor was derived from a human donor in good health (CMV status not recorded). Some clones in this sample may be carry-over from other donors' samples. Input material: PBMCs. This CDR3 is CSARDRTVNQPQHF. The CDR3 coding sequence is TGCAGTGCTAGAGACCGGACAGTCAATCAGCCCCAGCATTTT.